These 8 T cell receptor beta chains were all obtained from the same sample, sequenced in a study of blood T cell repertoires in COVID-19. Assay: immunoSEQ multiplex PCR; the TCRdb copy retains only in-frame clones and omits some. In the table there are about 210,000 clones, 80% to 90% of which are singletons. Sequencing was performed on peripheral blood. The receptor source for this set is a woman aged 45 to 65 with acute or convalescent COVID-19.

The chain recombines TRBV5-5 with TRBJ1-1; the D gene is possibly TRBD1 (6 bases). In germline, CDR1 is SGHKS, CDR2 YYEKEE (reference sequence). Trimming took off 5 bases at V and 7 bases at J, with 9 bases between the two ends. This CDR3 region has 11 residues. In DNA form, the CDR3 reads TGTGCCAGCAGGGAGGACAGTGAAGCTTTCTTT. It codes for CASREDSEAFF.

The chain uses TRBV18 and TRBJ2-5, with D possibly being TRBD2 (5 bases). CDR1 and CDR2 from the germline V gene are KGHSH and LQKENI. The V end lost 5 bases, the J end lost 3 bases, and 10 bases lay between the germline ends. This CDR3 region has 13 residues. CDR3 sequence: CASSGTREETQYF. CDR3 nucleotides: TGTGCCAGCTCAGGTACGAGGGAAGAGACCCAGTACTTC.

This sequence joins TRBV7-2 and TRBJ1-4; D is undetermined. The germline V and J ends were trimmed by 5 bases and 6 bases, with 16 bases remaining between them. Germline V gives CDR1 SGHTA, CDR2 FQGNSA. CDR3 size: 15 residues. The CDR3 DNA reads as TGTGCCAGCAGCACACGGTCCAGCCAGGATGAAAAACTGTTTTTT. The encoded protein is CASSTRSSQDEKLFF.

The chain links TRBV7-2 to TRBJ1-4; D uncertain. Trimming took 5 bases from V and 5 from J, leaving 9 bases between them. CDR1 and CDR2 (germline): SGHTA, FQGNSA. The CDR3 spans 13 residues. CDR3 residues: CASSLGSNEKLFF. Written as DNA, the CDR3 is TGTGCCAGCAGCCTAGGTTCAAATGAAAAACTGTTTTTT.

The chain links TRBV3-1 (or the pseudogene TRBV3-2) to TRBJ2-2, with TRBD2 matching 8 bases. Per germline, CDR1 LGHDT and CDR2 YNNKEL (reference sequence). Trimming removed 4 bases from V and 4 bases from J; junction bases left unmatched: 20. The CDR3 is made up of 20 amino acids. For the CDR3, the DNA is TGTGCCAGCAGCCCCTATTCACTAGCGGAAAACGTTTGGGGCACCGGGGAGCTGTTTTTT. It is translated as CASSPYSLAENVWGTGELFF.

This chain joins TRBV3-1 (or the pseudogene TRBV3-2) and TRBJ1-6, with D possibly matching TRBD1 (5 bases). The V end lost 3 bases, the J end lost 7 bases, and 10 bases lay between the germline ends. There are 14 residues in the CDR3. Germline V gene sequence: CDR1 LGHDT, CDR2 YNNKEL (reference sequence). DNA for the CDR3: TGTGCCAGCAGCCACAGGGTGAAAAATTCACCCCTCCACTTT. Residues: CASSHRVKNSPLHF.

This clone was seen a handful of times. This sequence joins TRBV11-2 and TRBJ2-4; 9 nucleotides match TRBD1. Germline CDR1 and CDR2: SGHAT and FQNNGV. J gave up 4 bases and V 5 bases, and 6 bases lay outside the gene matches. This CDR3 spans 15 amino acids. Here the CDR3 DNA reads TGTGCCAGCAGCCAAAACAGGGGGCAAAAAAACATTCAGTACTTC. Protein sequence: CASSQNRGQKNIQYF.

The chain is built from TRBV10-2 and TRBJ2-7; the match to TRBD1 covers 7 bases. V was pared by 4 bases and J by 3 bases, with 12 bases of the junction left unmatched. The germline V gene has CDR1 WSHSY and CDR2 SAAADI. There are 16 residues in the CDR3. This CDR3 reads CASSAIPGDRVYEQYF. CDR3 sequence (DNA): TGCGCCAGCAGTGCTATACCCGGCGACAGGGTCTACGAGCAGTACTTC.